This TCR beta chain was sequenced in a study of blood T cell repertoires in COVID-19. The CDR3 sequence is 18 residues long. J gave up 4 bases and V 7 bases, and 14 bases lay outside the gene matches. Germline-derived CDR1 and CDR2 are LNHDA and SQIVND (reference sequence). The table came from immunoSEQ multiplex PCR; TCRdb's copy has only in-frame clones and leaves some out. The sample carries roughly 150,000 clones, 88% recorded once. Sequencing used peripheral blood. The J gene is TRBJ1-5, the V gene TRBV19; TRBD1 aligns across 12 bases. The sequence was obtained from a woman in her 70s with acute or convalescent COVID-19. DNA of the CDR3: TGTGCCAGTAAACCCGGGACAGGGGGCTCACCGGGAAATCAGCCCCAGCATTTT. Residues: CASKPGTGGSPGNQPQHF. Supplemented by reference TRBV19 and TRBJ1-5, the full variable domain reads DGGITQSPKYLFRKEGQNVTLSCEQNLNHDAMYWYRQDPGQGLRLIYYSQIVNDFQKGDIAEGYSVSREKKESFPLTVTSAQKNPTAFYLCASKPGTGGSPGNQPQHFGDGTRLSIL.